This entry is about one T cell receptor (beta chain). Its antigen is undetermined. The sample is drawn from a study of T cell responses to AZD1222 COVID-19 vaccine. Broader study findings: Increases in Spike-specific TCR breadth and depth were seen after two AZD1222 doses. White British donors predominated, females outnumbered males, and clonal diversity was possibly underestimated. A reported finding is that nearly half of spike-specific TCRs target unmutated variant regions. Across the whole spike, CD4 TCRs peaked at regions 160-218 and 743-854.

Germline V CDR1 and CDR2: ENHRY, SYGVKD. V gave up 10 bases and J gave up 1 base; unmatched junction bases: 11. The CDR3 runs to 15 residues. Assay: immunoSEQ multiplex PCR; the TCRdb copy retains only in-frame clones and omits some. Here the sample spans more than 100,000 clones, around 88% being singletons. Sequencing used peripheral blood, obtained on day 0 of AZD1222 vaccination. V is TRBV10-3 and J is TRBJ2-5; 8 nucleotides line up with TRBD2. The TCR comes from an adult in good health. CDR3 nucleotides: TGTGCCACGAGCGGGGGCAGACAGATCCAAGAGACCCAGTACTTC. Protein: CATSGGRQIQETQYF.